This T cell receptor beta chain was sequenced for a study of blood T cell repertoires in COVID-19. For the study at large: The origin of the acute and convalescent COVID-19 samples was the United States, Italy and Spain. T cells, B-cell-depleted T cells, or PBMCs supplied cDNA or gDNA.

Original handling: Amplification of reference gene primers provided the estimated nucleated cell counts. Clones were read by immunoSEQ multiplex PCR, and TCRdb kept only the in-frame ones, dropping some. That table furnishes V, J and clone size, whereas the DNA furnished D and trimming. The data contain about 200,000 clones, over 75% of them singletons. The receptor was isolated from a man of 80 years or more with acute or convalescent COVID-19. Sequenced: peripheral blood.

CDR3 DNA sequence: TGTGCCAGCAGTTACCGGACAGGGGTCGGCTACACCTTC. This codes for CASSYRTGVGYTF. V is TRBV11-2 and J is TRBJ1-2; 9 bases agree with TRBD1. V shed 6 bases, J shed 8 bases, and the junction held 7 bases outside the gene matches. The CDR3 runs 13 residues. CDR1 and CDR2 from the germline V gene are SGHAT and FQNNGV.